This T cell receptor beta chain was observed in a study of beta chain features in type 1 diabetes. Study-wide context: Taken together, all samples contributed around 100 million examined sorted cells.

CDR3 length: 13 amino acids. Germline loops: CDR1 SQVTM, CDR2 ANQGSEA. Trimming cost V 5 bases and J 5 bases, with 14 bases left between them. Per donor, one heparinised blood draw averaged around 120 mL. Since all of the isolated RNA was reverse transcribed, expressed TCRB transcripts were what got sequenced. Assay: immunoSEQ multiplex PCR; the TCRdb copy retains only in-frame clones and omits some. The data show around 240,000 clones, with approximately 70% seen just once and 0.053% held by the top ten. The sequenced sample was naive CD4+ T cells from blood. This TCR came from a man aged 30 to 39 in good health. The chain carries TRBV29-1 and TRBJ2-3, with D possibly being TRBD1 (5 bases). The CDR3, as DNA: TGCAGCGTTCAAGGGGCCTTGGGAGATACGCAGTATTTT. This encodes CSVQGALGDTQYF.